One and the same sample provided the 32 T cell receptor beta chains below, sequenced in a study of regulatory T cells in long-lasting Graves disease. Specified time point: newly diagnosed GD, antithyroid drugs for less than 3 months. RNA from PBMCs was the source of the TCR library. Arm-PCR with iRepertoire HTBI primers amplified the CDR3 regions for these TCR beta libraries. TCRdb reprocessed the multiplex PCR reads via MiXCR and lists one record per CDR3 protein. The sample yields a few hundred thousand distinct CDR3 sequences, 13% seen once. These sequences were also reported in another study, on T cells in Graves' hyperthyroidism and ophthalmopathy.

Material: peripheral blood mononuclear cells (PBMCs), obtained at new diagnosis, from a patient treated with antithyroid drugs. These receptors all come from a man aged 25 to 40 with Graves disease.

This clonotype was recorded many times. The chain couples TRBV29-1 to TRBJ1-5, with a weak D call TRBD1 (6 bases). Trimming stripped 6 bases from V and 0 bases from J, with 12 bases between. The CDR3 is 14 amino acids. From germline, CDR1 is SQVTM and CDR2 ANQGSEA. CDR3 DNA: TGCAGCGTCAGACAGGATGATAGCAATCAGCCCCAGCATTTT. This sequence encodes CSVRQDDSNQPQHF.

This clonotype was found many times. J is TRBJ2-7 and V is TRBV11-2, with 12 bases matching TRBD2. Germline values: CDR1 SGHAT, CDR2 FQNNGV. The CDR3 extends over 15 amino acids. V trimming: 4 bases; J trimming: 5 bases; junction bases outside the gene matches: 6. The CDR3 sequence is CASSSLAGGPNEQYF. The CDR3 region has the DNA TGTGCCAGCAGCTCGCTAGCGGGAGGGCCGAACGAGCAGTACTTC. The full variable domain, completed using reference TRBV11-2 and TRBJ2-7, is EAGVAQSPRYKIIEKRQSVAFWCNPISGHATLYWYQQILGQGPKLLIQFQNNGVVDDSQLPKDRFSAERLKGVDSTLKIQPAKLEDSAVYLCASSSLAGGPNEQYFGPGTRLTVT.

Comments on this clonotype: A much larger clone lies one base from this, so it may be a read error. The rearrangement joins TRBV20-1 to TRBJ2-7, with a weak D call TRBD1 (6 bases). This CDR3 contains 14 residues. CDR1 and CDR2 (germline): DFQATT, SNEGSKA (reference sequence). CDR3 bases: TGCGGTGCTAGAGATAGAGAACAGGGCTACGAGCAGTACTTC. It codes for CGARDREQGYEQYF.

The CDR3 spells CASSTGRGQETQYF. The CDR3 region has the DNA TGCGCCAGCAGCACGGGACGGGGCCAAGAGACCCAGTACTTC. The genes are TRBV5-1 and TRBJ2-5; D might be TRBD1 or TRBD2, each matching 5 bases. CDR3 length equals 14 residues. The V gene lost 4 bases and the J gene lost 1 base, with 11 bases spanning the gap. Germline CDR1 SGHRS, CDR2 YFSETQ.

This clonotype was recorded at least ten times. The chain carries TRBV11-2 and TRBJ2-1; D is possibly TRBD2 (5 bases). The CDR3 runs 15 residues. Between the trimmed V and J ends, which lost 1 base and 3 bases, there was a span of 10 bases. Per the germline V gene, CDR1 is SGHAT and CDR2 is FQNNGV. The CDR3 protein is CASSLAGSRYNEQFF. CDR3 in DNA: TGTGCCAGCAGCTTAGCGGGAAGTCGCTACAATGAGCAGTTCTTC.

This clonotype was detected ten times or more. CDR3 nucleotide sequence: TGTGCCAGCAGCTTAGGGGTAGGGCCGACCTATGGCTACACCTTC. Encoded protein: CASSLGVGPTYGYTF. J is TRBJ1-2 and V is TRBV7-9, with unresolved D. Germline V gene data show CDR1 as SEHNR and CDR2 as FQNEAQ (reference sequence). The CDR3 totals 15 residues. V lost 1 base and J 4 bases, leaving 13 bases between the germline ends.

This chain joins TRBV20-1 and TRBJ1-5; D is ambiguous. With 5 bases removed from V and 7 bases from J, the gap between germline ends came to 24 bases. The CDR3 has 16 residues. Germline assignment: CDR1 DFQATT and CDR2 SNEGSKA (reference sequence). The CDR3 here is CSAGPPPQEGGQPQHF. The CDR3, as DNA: TGCAGTGCTGGGCCCCCACCGCAGGAAGGTGGGCAGCCCCAGCATTTT.

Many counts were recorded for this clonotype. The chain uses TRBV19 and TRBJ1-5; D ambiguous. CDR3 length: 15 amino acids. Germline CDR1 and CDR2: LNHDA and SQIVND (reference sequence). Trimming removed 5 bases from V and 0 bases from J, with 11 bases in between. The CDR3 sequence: CASSSVEYSNQPQHF. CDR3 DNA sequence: TGTGCCAGTAGTTCTGTAGAATATAGCAATCAGCCCCAGCATTTT.

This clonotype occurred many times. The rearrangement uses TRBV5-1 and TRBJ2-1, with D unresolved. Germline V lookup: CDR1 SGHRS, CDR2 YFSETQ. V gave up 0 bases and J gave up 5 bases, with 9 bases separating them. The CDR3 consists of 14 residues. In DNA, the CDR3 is TGCGCCAGCAGCTTGGAAGCCATTGACAATGAGCAGTTCTTC. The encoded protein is CASSLEAIDNEQFF.

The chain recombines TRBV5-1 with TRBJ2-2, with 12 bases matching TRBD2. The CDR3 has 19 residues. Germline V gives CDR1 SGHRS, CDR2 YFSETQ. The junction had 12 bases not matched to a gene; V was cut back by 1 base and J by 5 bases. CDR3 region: CASSLYTSGRRSRTGELFF. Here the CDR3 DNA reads TGCGCCAGCAGCTTGTACACTAGCGGGAGGAGGTCGAGGACCGGGGAGCTGTTTTTT.

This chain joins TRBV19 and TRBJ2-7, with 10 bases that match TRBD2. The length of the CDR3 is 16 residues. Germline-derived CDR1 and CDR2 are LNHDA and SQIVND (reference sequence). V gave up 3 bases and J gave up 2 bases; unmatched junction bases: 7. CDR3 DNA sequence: TGTGCCAGTAGTATGAAGGCTAGCGGGAGTACCTACGAGCAGTACTTC. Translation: CASSMKASGSTYEQYF.

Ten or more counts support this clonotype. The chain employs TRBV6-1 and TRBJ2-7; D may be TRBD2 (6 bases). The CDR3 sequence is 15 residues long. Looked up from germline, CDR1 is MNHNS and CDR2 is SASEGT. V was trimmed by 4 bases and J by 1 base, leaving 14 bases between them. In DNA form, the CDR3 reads TGTGCCAGCAGTGCCCGCGGGATCATTTCCTACGAGCAGTACTTC. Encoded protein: CASSARGIISYEQYF.

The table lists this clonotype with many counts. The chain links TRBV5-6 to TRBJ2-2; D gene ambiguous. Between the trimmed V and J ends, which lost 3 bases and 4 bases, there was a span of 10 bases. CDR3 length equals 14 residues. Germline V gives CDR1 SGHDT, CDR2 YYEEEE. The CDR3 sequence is CASSWSQSTGELFF. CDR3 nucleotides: TGTGCCAGCAGCTGGAGTCAGAGCACCGGGGAGCTGTTTTTT.

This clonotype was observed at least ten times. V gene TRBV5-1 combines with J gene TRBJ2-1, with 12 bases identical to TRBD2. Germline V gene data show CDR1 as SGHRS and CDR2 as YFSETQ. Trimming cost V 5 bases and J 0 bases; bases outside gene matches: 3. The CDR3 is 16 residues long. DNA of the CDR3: TGCGCCAGCAGTTCTAGCGGGAGGGCCTCCTACAATGAGCAGTTCTTC. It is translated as CASSSSGRASYNEQFF.

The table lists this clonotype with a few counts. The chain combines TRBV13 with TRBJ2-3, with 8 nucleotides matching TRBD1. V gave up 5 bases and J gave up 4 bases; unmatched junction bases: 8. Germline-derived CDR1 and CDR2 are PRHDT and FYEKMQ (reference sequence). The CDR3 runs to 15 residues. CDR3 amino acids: CASSKGGQVPDTQYF. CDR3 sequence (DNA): TGTGCCAGCAGCAAGGGGGGACAGGTACCAGATACGCAGTATTTT.

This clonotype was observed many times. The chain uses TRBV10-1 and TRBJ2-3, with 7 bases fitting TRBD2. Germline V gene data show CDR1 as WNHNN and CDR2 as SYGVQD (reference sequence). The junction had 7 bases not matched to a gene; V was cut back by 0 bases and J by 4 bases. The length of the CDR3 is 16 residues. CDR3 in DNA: TGCGCCAGCAGTGAGTCGACGGGAGGTGGTTCAGATACGCAGTATTTT. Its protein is CASSESTGGGSDTQYF.

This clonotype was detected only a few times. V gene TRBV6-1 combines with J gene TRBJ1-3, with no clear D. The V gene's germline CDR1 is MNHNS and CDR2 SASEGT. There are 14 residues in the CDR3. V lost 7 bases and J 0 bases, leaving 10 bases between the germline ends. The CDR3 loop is CASNPKSSGNTIYF. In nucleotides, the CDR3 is TGTGCCAGCAACCCCAAGAGCTCTGGAAACACCATATATTTT.

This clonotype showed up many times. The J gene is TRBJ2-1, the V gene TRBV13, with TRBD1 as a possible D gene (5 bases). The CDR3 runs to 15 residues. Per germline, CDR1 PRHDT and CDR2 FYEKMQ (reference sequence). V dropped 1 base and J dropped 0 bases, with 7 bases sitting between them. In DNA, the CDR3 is TGTGCCAGCAGCTTAGAGACAGCCTCCTACAATGAGCAGTTCTTC. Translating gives CASSLETASYNEQFF.

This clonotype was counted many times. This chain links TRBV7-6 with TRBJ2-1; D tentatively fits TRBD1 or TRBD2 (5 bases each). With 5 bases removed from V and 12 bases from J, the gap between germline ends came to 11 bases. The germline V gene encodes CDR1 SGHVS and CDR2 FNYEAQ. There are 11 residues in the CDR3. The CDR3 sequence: CASSPGTLQFF. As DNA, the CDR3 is TGTGCCAGCAGCCCCGGGACCCTGCAGTTCTTC.

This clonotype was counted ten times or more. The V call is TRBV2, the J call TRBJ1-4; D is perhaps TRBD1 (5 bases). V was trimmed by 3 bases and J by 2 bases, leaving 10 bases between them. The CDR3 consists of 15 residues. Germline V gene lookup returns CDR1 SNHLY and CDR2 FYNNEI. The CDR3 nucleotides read TGTGCCAGCAGTGACTCCGGGACGACTAATGAAAAACTGTTTTTT. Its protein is CASSDSGTTNEKLFF.

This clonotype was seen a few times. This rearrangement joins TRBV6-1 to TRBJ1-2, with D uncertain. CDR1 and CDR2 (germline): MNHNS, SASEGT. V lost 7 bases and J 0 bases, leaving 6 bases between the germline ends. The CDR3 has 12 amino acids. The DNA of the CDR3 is TGTGCCAGCAAGGGTCCTAACTATGGCTACACCTTC. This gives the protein CASKGPNYGYTF.

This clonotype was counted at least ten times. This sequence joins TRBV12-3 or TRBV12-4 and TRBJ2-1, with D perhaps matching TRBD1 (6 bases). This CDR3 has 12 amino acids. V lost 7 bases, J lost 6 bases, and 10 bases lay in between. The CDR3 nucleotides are TGTGCCAGCACCAACAGGGCCAATGAGCAGTTCTTC. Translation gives CASTNRANEQFF.

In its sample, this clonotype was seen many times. The CDR3 loop reads CASSYGAGGSPDTQYF. The CDR3 nucleotides read TGTGCCAGCAGTTACGGGGCGGGCGGGAGTCCAGATACGCAGTATTTT. The gene calls are TRBV6-2 or TRBV6-3 and TRBJ2-3, with 7 bases lining up with TRBD2. This CDR3 has 16 amino acids. Trimming took 2 bases from V and 4 from J; bases not matched to a gene: 9. The germline CDR1 and CDR2 sequences are MNHEY and SVGEGT.

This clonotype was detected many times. The CDR3 DNA is TGCAGTGCTGGGGGAGGTGGCGACTACGAGCAGTACTTC. It is translated as CSAGGGGDYEQYF. The rearrangement joins TRBV20-1 to TRBJ2-7; tentatively, D is TRBD2 (6 bases). Germline V lookup: CDR1 DFQATT, CDR2 SNEGSKA (reference sequence). The V and J ends lost 5 bases and 3 bases respectively, with 14 bases between them. The CDR3 length is 13 residues.

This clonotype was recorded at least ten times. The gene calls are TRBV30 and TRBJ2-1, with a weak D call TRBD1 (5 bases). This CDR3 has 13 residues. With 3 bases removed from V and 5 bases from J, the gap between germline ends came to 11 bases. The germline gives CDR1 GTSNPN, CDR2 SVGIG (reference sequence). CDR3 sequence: CAWSRQTDNEQFF. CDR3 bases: TGTGCCTGGAGCCGACAGACCGACAATGAGCAGTTCTTC.

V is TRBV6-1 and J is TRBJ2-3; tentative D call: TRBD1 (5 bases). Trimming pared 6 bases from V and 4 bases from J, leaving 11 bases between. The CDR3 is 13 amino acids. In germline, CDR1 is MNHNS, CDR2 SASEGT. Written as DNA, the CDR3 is TGTGCCAGCAGCCGCGACAGCTCAGATACGCAGTATTTT. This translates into CASSRDSSDTQYF.

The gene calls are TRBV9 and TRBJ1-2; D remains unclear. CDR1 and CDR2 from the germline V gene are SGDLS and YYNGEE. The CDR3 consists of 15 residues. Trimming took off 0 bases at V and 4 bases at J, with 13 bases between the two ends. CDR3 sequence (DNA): TGTGCCAGCAGCGTAGAAGGCGGATCCAGCTATGGCTACACCTTC. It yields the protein CASSVEGGSSYGYTF.

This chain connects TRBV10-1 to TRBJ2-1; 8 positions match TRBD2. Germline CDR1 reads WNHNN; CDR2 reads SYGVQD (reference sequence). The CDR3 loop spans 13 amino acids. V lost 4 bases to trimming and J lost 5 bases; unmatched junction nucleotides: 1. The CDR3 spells CASSAAGDNEQFF. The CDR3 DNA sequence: TGCGCCAGCAGTGCAGCGGGAGACAATGAGCAGTTCTTC.

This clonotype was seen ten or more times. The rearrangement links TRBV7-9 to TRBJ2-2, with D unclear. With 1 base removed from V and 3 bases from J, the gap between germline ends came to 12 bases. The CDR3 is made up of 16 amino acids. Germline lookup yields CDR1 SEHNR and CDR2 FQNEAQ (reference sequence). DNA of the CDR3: TGTGCCAGCAGCTTAGGGCTGTCGGTTGACACCGGGGAGCTGTTTTTT. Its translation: CASSLGLSVDTGELFF.

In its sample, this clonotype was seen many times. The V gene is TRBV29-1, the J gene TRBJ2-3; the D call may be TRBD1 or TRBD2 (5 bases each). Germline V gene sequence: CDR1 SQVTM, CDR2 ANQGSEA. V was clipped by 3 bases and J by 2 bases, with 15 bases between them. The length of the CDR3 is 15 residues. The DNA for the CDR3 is TGCAGCGTTGAGTTCAGGGACGGACCCACAGATACGCAGTATTTT. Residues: CSVEFRDGPTDTQYF.

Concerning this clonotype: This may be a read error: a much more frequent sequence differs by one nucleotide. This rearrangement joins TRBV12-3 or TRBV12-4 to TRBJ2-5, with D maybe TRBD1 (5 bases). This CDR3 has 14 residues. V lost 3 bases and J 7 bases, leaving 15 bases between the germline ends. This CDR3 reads CASSLSRERGTQYF. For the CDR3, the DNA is TGTGCCAGCAGTTTGTCCAGGGAAAGAGGGACCCAGTACTTC.

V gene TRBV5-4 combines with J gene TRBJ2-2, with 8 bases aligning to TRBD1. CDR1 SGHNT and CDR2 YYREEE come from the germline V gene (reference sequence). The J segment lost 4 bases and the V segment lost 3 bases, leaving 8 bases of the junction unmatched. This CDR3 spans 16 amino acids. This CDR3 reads CASSYFQGASTGELFF. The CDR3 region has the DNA TGTGCCAGCAGCTATTTTCAGGGGGCCAGCACCGGGGAGCTGTTTTTT.